These 20 T cell receptor beta chains were all obtained from the same sample, sequenced in a study of metastatic and nonmetastatic thyroid tumors. Thyroid surgery had not been preceded by any treatment in any patient. TCRdb reanalyzed the PCR reads via MiXCR. The sample has roughly 93,000 clones, roughly 13% seen once. The sample consisted of blood. Receptors originate from a female donor with papillary thyroid cancer or a benign thyroid nodule (not recorded which). Some clones in this sample may be carry-over from other donors' samples.

Many counts were recorded for this clone. The chain links TRBV11-1 to TRBJ1-1; 8 bases match TRBD1. The CDR3 totals 17 residues. V lost 2 bases to trimming and J lost 5 bases; unmatched junction nucleotides: 13. Germline V gene data show CDR1 as SGHAT and CDR2 as FQDESV (reference sequence). DNA of the CDR3: TGTGCCAGCAGCTTAAGACTGGGGGCAGGGGGCGAAACTGAAGCTTTCTTT. Protein: CASSLRLGAGGETEAFF. Looking up the rest from reference TRBV11-1 and TRBJ1-1 gives the full variable domain: EAEVAQSPRYKITEKSQAVAFWCDPISGHATLYWYRQILGQGPELLVQFQDESVVDDSQLPKDRFSAERLKGVDSTLKIQPAELGDSAMYLCASSLRLGAGGETEAFFGQGTRLTVV.

This clone was detected many times. This chain links TRBV19 with TRBJ1-5; TRBD1 aligns across 7 bases. V lost 3 bases to trimming and J lost 5 bases; unmatched junction nucleotides: 4. The CDR3 length is 14 residues. The V gene's germline CDR1 is LNHDA and CDR2 SQIVND (reference sequence). The CDR3 DNA is TGTGCCAGTAGTATTTCGACAGGGTATCAGCCCCAGCATTTT. This codes for CASSISTGYQPQHF.

This clone was found many times. The chain joins TRBV18 to TRBJ2-7; TRBD2 is a possible D gene (6 bases). V lost 3 bases and J lost 2, with 29 bases in between. The length of the CDR3 is 20 residues. CDR1 KGHSH and CDR2 LQKENI come from the germline V gene. In nucleotides, the CDR3 is TGTGCCAGCTCACCCACGATGATCCCAATGGGGGGAACTGTGACCTACGAGCAGTACTTC. It translates to CASSPTMIPMGGTVTYEQYF.

The genes are TRBV5-6 and TRBJ2-3; TRBD2 is a possible D gene (6 bases). Germline V gene lookup returns CDR1 SGHDT and CDR2 YYEEEE. The CDR3 length is 16 residues. V gave up 4 bases and J gave up 0 bases, with 15 bases separating them. CDR3 in DNA: TGTGCCAGCAGCCGTATAGCGGCCCCAAGCACAGATACGCAGTATTTT. Translating gives CASSRIAAPSTDTQYF.

This clone was seen ten or more times. An end of the junction does not agree with germline; a read error may underlie this. Additional DNA sequences in this sample encode the identical CDR3. CDR3 amino acids: CACSPEGDSGANVLTF. The DNA for the CDR3 is TGTGCCTGCAGCCCCGAAGGGGATTCTGGGGCCAACGTCCTGACTTTC. This chain uses TRBV5-6 with TRBJ2-6, with a possible D match to TRBD1 (5 bases). The CDR3 length is 16 residues. Germline lookup yields CDR1 SGHDT and CDR2 YYEEEE.

This clone occurred many times. V and J are TRBV7-2 and TRBJ2-5; 15 positions match TRBD2. V gave up 5 bases and J gave up 2 bases; unmatched junction bases: 3. Germline V gene data show CDR1 as SGHTA and CDR2 as FQGNSA. The CDR3 has 16 amino acids. In nucleotides, the CDR3 is TGTGCCAGCAGCGTAGGGACTAGCGGGGGGCAAGAGACCCAGTACTTC. Translation gives CASSVGTSGGQETQYF. Variable domain in full (rest from reference TRBV7-2 and TRBJ2-5): GAGVSQSPSNKVTEKGKDVELRCDPISGHTALYWYRQSLGQGLEFLIYFQGNSAPDKSGLPSDRFSAERTGGSVSTLTIQRTQQEDSAVYLCASSVGTSGGQETQYFGPGTRLLVL.

V and J are TRBV5-1 and TRBJ2-7; D may correspond to TRBD1 or TRBD2 (5 bases each). The CDR3 runs to 13 residues. Germline V gene lookup returns CDR1 SGHRS and CDR2 YFSETQ. The V and J ends lost 7 bases and 6 bases respectively, with 17 bases between them. The CDR3 here is CASYNEGYGEQYF. The CDR3, as DNA: TGCGCCAGCTATAATGAGGGGTATGGCGAGCAGTACTTC.

This clone occurred many times. A much larger clonotype is one base distant, so this may be a read error. J is TRBJ2-2 and V is TRBV6-1; a weak D match, TRBD2 (6 bases). Trimming took 6 bases from V and 11 from J, leaving 13 bases between them. Per germline, CDR1 MNHNS and CDR2 SASEGT. CDR3 length: 12 amino acids. Written as DNA, the CDR3 is TGTGCCAGCAGACCCCGGGAGAAAGAGCTGTTTTTT. Its protein is CASRPREKELFF.

Concerning this clone: It may be a read error: a sequence one base away is much more abundant. This chain links TRBV28 with TRBJ2-5; tentative D call: TRBD2 (5 bases). The germline CDR1 and CDR2 sequences are MDHEN and SYDVKM. The V and J ends lost 6 bases and 3 bases respectively, with 11 bases between them. CDR3 length equals 13 residues. The chain's CDR3 is CASRTRNEETQYF. CDR3 in DNA: TGTGCCAGCAGAACTAGGAACGAAGAGACCCAGTACTTC.

Many counts were recorded for this clone. V is TRBV10-3 and J is TRBJ1-4; TRBD1 matches at 7 bases. Germline trimming cut 2 bases from V and 0 bases from J; bases unmatched to any gene: 6. CDR1 is ENHRY, CDR2 SYGVKD, per germline. The CDR3 consists of 17 residues. CDR3 DNA sequence: TGTGCCATCAGTGAGCGCGGACAGGACGCAACTAATGAAAAACTGTTTTTT. It translates to CAISERGQDATNEKLFF.

This clone was counted at least ten times. This chain joins TRBV5-1 and TRBJ2-7; TRBD1 aligns across 7 bases. The length of the CDR3 is 15 residues. The trim removed 0 bases at V and 3 bases at J, leaving 6 bases unmatched. Germline V gene sequence: CDR1 SGHRS, CDR2 YFSETQ. The CDR3 DNA reads as TGCGCCAGCAGCTTGGGCAGGGGGAAGGGCTACGAGCAGTACTTC. It codes for CASSLGRGKGYEQYF.

This clone came up many times. This rearrangement joins TRBV14 to TRBJ2-1; 7 positions agree with TRBD2. The germline V gene encodes CDR1 SGHDN and CDR2 FVKESK. The CDR3 runs 14 residues. J was trimmed by 4 bases and V by 6 bases; bases with no gene match: 6. CDR3 bases: TGTGCCAGCAGACATACTAGCGAATACAATGAGCAGTTCTTC. Protein product: CASRHTSEYNEQFF. Complete variable domain (other parts from reference TRBV14 and TRBJ2-1): EAGVTQFPSHSVIEKGQTVTLRCDPISGHDNLYWYRRVMGKEIKFLLHFVKESKQDESGMPNNRFLAERTGGTYSTLKVQPAELEDSGVYFCASRHTSEYNEQFFGPGTRLTVL.

This clone was seen repeatedly, ten times or more. The gene calls are TRBV5-1 and TRBJ2-2; possible D gene TRBD1, 6 bases. Trimming removed 4 bases at V and 5 bases at J, with 15 bases between. CDR3 length: 15 amino acids. Germline loops: CDR1 SGHRS, CDR2 YFSETQ. DNA for the CDR3: TGCGCCAGCAGCGACCGGACAGAGCCGACCGGGGAGCTGTTTTTT. It encodes CASSDRTEPTGELFF.

The table lists this clone with many counts. Within the sample, other DNA sequences also encode this same CDR3. The rearrangement joins TRBV27 to TRBJ2-7; D remains unclear. This CDR3 is 14 amino acids long. V lost 6 bases and J 2 bases, leaving 14 bases between the germline ends. Germline V gene data show CDR1 as MNHEY and CDR2 as SMNVEV (reference sequence). The CDR3 is CASRDPRGPYEQYF. The CDR3 DNA sequence: TGTGCCAGCAGAGACCCACGCGGCCCCTACGAGCAGTACTTC.

This clone has at least ten counts. J is TRBJ2-1 and V is TRBV19; D is unresolved. V was trimmed by 3 bases and J by 8 bases, leaving 11 bases between them. This CDR3 spans 13 amino acids. Germline CDR1 is LNHDA and CDR2 is SQIVND (reference sequence). DNA for the CDR3: TGTGCCAGTAGTATCGGCCAGTCCTATGAGCAGTTCTTC. Amino acids: CASSIGQSYEQFF.

This clone appeared many times. The chain couples TRBV5-5 to TRBJ2-3, with D possibly TRBD1 on 6 matching bases. The CDR3 covers 15 residues. V shed 4 bases and J shed 3 bases, with 15 bases lying between them. Per germline, CDR1 SGHKS and CDR2 YYEKEE (reference sequence). CDR3 coding DNA: TGTGCCAGCAGCCTAGTACTCAGGGGAACAGATACGCAGTATTTT. It translates to CASSLVLRGTDTQYF.

A remark on this clone: An end of the junction does not agree with germline; a read error may underlie this. The chain combines TRBV6-1 with TRBJ1-3; 9 nucleotides align to TRBD1. The germline V gene encodes CDR1 MNHNS and CDR2 SASEGT. This CDR3 spans 17 amino acids. The CDR3 is CASSEVNRGRAGNIIYF. The CDR3 region has the DNA TGTGCCAGCAGTGAGGTGAACAGGGGGCGAGCTGGAAACATCATATATTTT.

This clone showed up many times. The V and J genes are TRBV5-1 and TRBJ2-7, with D perhaps TRBD1 (6 bases). Germline V gene lookup returns CDR1 SGHRS and CDR2 YFSETQ. Trimming removed 4 bases from V and 2 bases from J, with 16 bases in between. The CDR3 has 15 amino acids. CDR3 nucleotides: TGCGCCAGCAGCGAGGGGACACTAGGACCCTACGAGCAGTACTTC. This encodes CASSEGTLGPYEQYF.

This clone was seen ten or more times. This chain joins TRBV7-2 and TRBJ2-5, with TRBD2 matching 8 bases. Germline values: CDR1 SGHTA, CDR2 FQGNSA. This CDR3 is built from 15 residues. V lost 3 bases, J lost 4 bases, and 7 bases stayed unmatched. The CDR3 here is CASSLDGRGLETQYF. The CDR3 nucleotides read TGTGCCAGCAGCTTGGACGGGAGGGGGTTAGAGACCCAGTACTTC.

This clone was seen at least ten times. V usage is TRBV18 and J usage is TRBJ2-3; TRBD2 aligns across 10 bases. The CDR3 runs to 16 residues. The ends lost 5 bases at V and 7 bases at J; junction bases unmatched: 12. Germline V gene lookup returns CDR1 KGHSH and CDR2 LQKENI. The CDR3 loop is CASSATGTSDQYTQYF. The CDR3 DNA reads TGTGCCAGCTCAGCCACCGGGACTAGCGATCAGTATACGCAGTATTTT.